The text below deals with one TCR beta chain. This specimen comes from a study of blood T cell repertoires in COVID-19. About the study: Nucleic acid was either cDNA or gDNA, and it came from T cells, B-cell-depleted T cells, or PBMCs.

Libraries were prepared by immunoSEQ multiplex PCR; TCRdb keeps only in-frame clonotypes and omits some of them. Here the sample spans under 150,000 clones, around four fifths being singletons. Recovered participants had two consecutive negative NP/OP PCR tests, healthcare professional clearance, or symptom resolution. Germline loops: CDR1 SGDLS, CDR2 YYNGEE. CDR3 length equals 15 residues. The V end lost 0 bases, the J end lost 4 bases, and 11 bases lay between the germline ends. The chain links TRBV9 to TRBJ1-3, with D perhaps matching TRBD1 (6 bases). The sample comprised PBMCs or T cells enriched from blood (not recorded which). This TCR came from a young man who had recovered from COVID-19. The CDR3 bases are TGTGCCAGCAGCGTAGAGGGGGGGATAGGAAACACCATATATTTT. It specifies CASSVEGGIGNTIYF.